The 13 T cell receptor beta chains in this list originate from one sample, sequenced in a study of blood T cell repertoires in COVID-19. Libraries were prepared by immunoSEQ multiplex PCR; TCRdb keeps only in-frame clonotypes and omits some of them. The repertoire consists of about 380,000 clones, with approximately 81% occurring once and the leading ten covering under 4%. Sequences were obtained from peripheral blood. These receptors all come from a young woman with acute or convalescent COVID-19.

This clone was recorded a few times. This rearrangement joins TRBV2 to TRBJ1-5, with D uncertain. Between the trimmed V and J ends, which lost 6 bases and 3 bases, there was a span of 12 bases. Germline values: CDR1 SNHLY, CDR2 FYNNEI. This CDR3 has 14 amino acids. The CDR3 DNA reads TGTGCCAGCAGAGCTCGGGTGAACAATCAGCCCCAGCATTTT. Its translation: CASRARVNNQPQHF.

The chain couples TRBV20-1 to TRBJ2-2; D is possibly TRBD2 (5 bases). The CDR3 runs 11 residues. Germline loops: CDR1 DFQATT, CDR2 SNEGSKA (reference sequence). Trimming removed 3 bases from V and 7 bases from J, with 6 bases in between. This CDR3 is CSASGVGELFF. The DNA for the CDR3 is TGCAGTGCTAGCGGGGTCGGGGAGCTGTTTTTT.

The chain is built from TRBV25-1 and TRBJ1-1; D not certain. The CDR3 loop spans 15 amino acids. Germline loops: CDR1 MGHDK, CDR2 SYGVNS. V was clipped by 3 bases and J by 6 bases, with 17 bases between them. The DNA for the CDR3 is TGTGCCAGCAGTGAGTCGGGAAGGTCCCAGCCTGAAGCTTTCTTT. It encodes CASSESGRSQPEAFF.

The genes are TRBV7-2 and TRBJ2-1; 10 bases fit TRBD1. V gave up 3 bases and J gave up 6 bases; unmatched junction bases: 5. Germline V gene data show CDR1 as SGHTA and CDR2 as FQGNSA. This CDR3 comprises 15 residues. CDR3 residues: CASSFRDRGFNEQFF. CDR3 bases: TGTGCCAGCAGCTTCCGGGACAGGGGATTCAATGAGCAGTTCTTC.

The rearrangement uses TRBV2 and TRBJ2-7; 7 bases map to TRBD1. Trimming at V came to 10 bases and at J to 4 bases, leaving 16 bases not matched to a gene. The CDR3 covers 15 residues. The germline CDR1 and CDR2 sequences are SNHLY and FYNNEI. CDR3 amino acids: CATSTGVSGFYEQYF. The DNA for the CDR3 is TGTGCCACCAGCACAGGGGTTTCCGGATTTTACGAGCAGTACTTC.

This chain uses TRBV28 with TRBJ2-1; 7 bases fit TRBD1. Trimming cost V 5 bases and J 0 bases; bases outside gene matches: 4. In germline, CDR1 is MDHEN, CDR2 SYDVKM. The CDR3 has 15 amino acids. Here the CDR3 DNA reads TGTGCCAGCAGTCACAGGGGAAGCTCCTACAATGAGCAGTTCTTC. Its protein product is CASSHRGSSYNEQFF.

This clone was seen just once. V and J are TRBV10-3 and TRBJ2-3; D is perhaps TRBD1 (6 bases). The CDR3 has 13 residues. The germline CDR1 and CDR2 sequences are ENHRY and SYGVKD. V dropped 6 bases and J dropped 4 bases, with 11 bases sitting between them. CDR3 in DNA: TGTGCCATCAGGCTCGAGGGGGCAGATACGCAGTATTTT. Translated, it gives CAIRLEGADTQYF.

CDR3 residues: CASSLAYRSDEKLFF. As DNA, the CDR3 is TGCGCCAGCAGCTTGGCCTACAGGTCAGATGAAAAACTGTTTTTT. V is TRBV5-1 and J is TRBJ1-4; possible D gene TRBD1, 5 bases. This CDR3 is 15 amino acids long. Germline CDR1 SGHRS, CDR2 YFSETQ. V dropped 0 bases and J dropped 6 bases, with 12 bases sitting between them.

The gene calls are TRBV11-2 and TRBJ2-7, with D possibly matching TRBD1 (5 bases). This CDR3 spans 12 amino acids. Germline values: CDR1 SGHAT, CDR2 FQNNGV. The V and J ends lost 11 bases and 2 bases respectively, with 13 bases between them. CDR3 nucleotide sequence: TGTGCCTCGGCAGCAGGGACCTACGAGCAGTACTTC. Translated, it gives CASAAGTYEQYF.

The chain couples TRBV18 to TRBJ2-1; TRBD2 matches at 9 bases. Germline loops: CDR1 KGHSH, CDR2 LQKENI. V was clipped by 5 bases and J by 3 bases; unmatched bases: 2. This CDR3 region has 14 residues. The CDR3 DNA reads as TGTGCCAGCTCAACTAGCGGGTACTACAATGAGCAGTTCTTC. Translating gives CASSTSGYYNEQFF.

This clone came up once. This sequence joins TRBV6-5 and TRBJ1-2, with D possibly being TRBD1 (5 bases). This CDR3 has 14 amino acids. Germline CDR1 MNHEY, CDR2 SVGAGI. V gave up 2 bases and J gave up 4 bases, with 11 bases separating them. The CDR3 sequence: CASSYRRGSYGYTF. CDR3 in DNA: TGTGCCAGCAGTTACAGGAGGGGATCCTATGGCTACACCTTC.

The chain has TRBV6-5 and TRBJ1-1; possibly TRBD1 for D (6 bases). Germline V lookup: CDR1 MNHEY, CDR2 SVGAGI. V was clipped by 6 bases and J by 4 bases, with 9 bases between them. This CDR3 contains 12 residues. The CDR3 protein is CASSQDSTEAFF. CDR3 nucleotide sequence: TGTGCCAGCAGCCAGGACAGCACTGAAGCTTTCTTT.

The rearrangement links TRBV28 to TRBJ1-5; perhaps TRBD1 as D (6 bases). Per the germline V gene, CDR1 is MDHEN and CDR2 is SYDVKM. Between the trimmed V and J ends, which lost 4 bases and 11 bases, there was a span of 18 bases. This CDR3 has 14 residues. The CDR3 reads CASSSTGFYEAQHF. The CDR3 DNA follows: TGTGCCAGCAGTTCCACAGGGTTCTACGAAGCCCAGCATTTT.